The clone carrying this T cell receptor beta chain was picked up a small number of times. The antigen remains unidentified. This entry is derived from a study of response to subunit inactivated influenza vaccine. General study findings and limits: It was suggested by the authors that few new T cells are recruited by each seasonal influenza vaccination.

A single record per CDR3 protein comes from TCRdb applying MiXCR to the RT-PCR reads. The table includes over 300,000 distinct CDR3 sequences, 20% to 25% detected once. Germline CDR1 reads SNHLY; CDR2 reads FYNNEI. Trimming left V 4 bases short and J 4 bases short, with 10 bases between. This CDR3 is 13 amino acids long. This chain uses TRBV2 with TRBJ1-1; D not certain. The sample in question was PBMCs from blood, obtained less than 22 months after vaccination. This receptor was taken from a man aged 45 to 70 who received an inactivated influenza vaccine. The chain's CDR3 is CASSGGVATEAFF. The CDR3 coding sequence is TGTGCCAGCAGTGGCGGGGTCGCCACTGAAGCTTTCTTT.